This is a list of T cell receptor beta chains from one sample in a study of blood T cell repertoires in COVID-19. Repertoires were generated with immunoSEQ multiplex PCR, while TCRdb's copy carries only in-frame clones and drops some. Among around 11,000 clones listed, around nine tenths were seen once. Source material: peripheral blood. The receptors stem from a man aged 25-40 years with active or convalescent COVID-19. Each CDR3 is given with its conserved first and last residue. A D gene is named only where the DNA matches it firmly. Rows give clone size only sometimes, using once, few, many, or a class for an expanded clone.

J	D	size	V	DNA	CDR3
TRBJ1-1	NA	few	TRBV7-9	TGTGCCAGCAGCCTCCCCACAGGGAACACTGAAGCTTTCTTT	CASSLPTGNTEAFF
TRBJ2-2	NA	NA	TRBV9	TGTGCCAGCAGCGTAGGTTTAGCGGTGAACACCGGGGAGCTGTTTTTT	CASSVGLAVNTGELFF
TRBJ2-2	NA	NA	TRBV27	TGTGCCAGCAGTTCTACCCCGCTGCCGGGGAGCTCCGGGGAGCTGTTTTTT	CASSSTPLPGSSGELFF
TRBJ2-1	TRBD1	once	TRBV30	TGTGCCTGGACAGGGGGCAAGGGATCCAATGAGCAGTTCTTC	CAWTGGKGSNEQFF
TRBJ1-2	TRBD1	NA	TRBV2	TGTGCCAGTGAACAGGGGGACTATGGCTACACCTTC	CASEQGDYGYTF
TRBJ2-1	TRBD1	NA	TRBV9	TGTGCCAGCAGCGTCCGGGACAGCCGGGGCCATGAGCAGTTCTTC	CASSVRDSRGHEQFF
TRBJ2-3	NA	NA	TRBV5-4	TGTGCCAGCGGGCAAACCACAGATACGCAGTATTTT	CASGQTTDTQYF
TRBJ2-3	TRBD2	NA	TRBV3-1/TRBV3-2	TGTGCCAGCAGCCGCCGCACTAGCGGGGGGACCATTACAGATACGCAGTATTTT	CASSRRTSGGTITDTQYF
TRBJ2-1	TRBD1	once	TRBV5-1	TGCGCCAGCAGCCCAAAATCGACAGGGGCGATGGGTGAGCAGTTCTTC	CASSPKSTGAMGEQFF
TRBJ1-5	NA	NA	TRBV19	TGTGCCAGTAGTCGACAGGAGAATCAGCCCCAGCATTTT	CASSRQENQPQHF
TRBJ2-3	NA	once	TRBV5-6	TGTGCCAGCAGCTTGAGTCACATCACAGATACGCAGTATTTT	CASSLSHITDTQYF
TRBJ2-1	TRBD2	NA	TRBV11-3	TGTGCCAGCAGCCCCGGGACTAGCGGTAGGAACAATGAGCAGTTCTTC	CASSPGTSGRNNEQFF
TRBJ2-7	TRBD2	NA	TRBV18	TGTGCCAGCTCACGAGAAGAAAGTGGACTAGCGGGGGCTAGCGAGCAGTACTTC	CASSREESGLAGASEQYF
TRBJ2-1	NA	NA	TRBV7-8	TGTGCCAGCACCCTCCGGCGGGTGGACAATGAGCAGTTCTTC	CASTLRRVDNEQFF
TRBJ2-2	TRBD1	NA	TRBV5-1	TGCGCCAGCAGCCTGGACAGGGCGGGTGCCGGGGAGCTGTTTTTT	CASSLDRAGAGELFF
TRBJ2-3	NA	NA	TRBV12-2	TGTGCAAGTCGCTTGGGACTAGCGGGGGCCGAAGGTTCGGGAGATACGCAGTATTTT	CASRLGLAGAEGSGDTQYF
TRBJ2-3	TRBD2	NA	TRBV7-6	TGTGCCAGCAGCCGGACTAGCGGGGGGAAAGATACGCAGTATTTT	CASSRTSGGKDTQYF
TRBJ2-2	NA	NA	TRBV7-9	TGTGCCAGCAGCGCAAAGGGGTACACCGGGGAGCTGTTTTTT	CASSAKGYTGELFF
TRBJ1-5	NA	NA	TRBV12-3/TRBV12-4	TGTGCCAGCAGCCCAGGGATCCAGGGGCCCCAGCATTTT	CASSPGIQGPQHF
TRBJ2-2	NA	NA	TRBV11-2	TGTGCCACCTCAATCTGGGGGGGCGGAACCGGGGAGCTGTTTTTT	CATSIWGGGTGELFF
TRBJ1-3	NA	NA	TRBV28	TGTGCCAGCAGTTTGGGTGGGGAGCTAGCTGGAAACACCATATATTTT	CASSLGGELAGNTIYF
TRBJ2-5	NA	NA	TRBV7-8	TGTGCCAGCAGCCCCATGAGGGGGAACCAAGAGACCCAGTACTTC	CASSPMRGNQETQYF
TRBJ2-7	TRBD1	NA	TRBV6-2/TRBV6-3	TGTGCCAGCAGTTACTTGGGACAGGGGGTATTTTCCTACGAGCAGTACTTC	CASSYLGQGVFSYEQYF
TRBJ2-3	TRBD2	NA	TRBV6-4	TGTGCCAGCAGTGACTCGAAGGGGACTAGCGGGGGCGCAGATACGCAGTATTTT	CASSDSKGTSGGADTQYF
TRBJ2-5	TRBD1	NA	TRBV7-8	TGTGCCAGCAGCTCTAGACAGGGGGCGCGGGAGACCCAGTACTTC	CASSSRQGARETQYF
TRBJ1-2	TRBD1	NA	TRBV10-3	TGTGCCATCGGGGGGGACAGGCTGATCTATGGCTACACCTTC	CAIGGDRLIYGYTF
TRBJ2-7	NA	NA	TRBV5-1	TGCGCCAGCAGCTTGGCTAGGTCGTACGAGCAGTACTTC	CASSLARSYEQYF
TRBJ1-5	NA	NA	TRBV4-1	TGCGCCAGCAGCCAAGACCAGTATAGCAATCAGCCCCAGCATTTT	CASSQDQYSNQPQHF
TRBJ2-3	TRBD2	NA	TRBV6-5	TGTGCCAGCAGCGGGACTAGCGCAACAGATACGCAGTATTTT	CASSGTSATDTQYF
TRBJ1-2	NA	NA	TRBV27	TGTGCCAGCAGCCGCCGCAATGGTAGTGGCTACACCTTC	CASSRRNGSGYTF
TRBJ2-1	TRBD2	NA	TRBV29-1	TGCAGCGTTGTGGGCATCTCGGTCCAGCGGGGGAACTACAATGAGCAGTTCTTC	CSVVGISVQRGNYNEQFF
TRBJ2-1	TRBD1	NA	TRBV7-2	TGTGCCAGCAGCCAAGAAAGGGGGCTAGGGGAGCAGTTCTTC	CASSQERGLGEQFF
TRBJ1-2	NA	NA	TRBV3-1/TRBV3-2	TGTGCCAGCAGCCAAGATGGAGGCACTATTTCCTATGGCTACACCTTC	CASSQDGGTISYGYTF
TRBJ2-2	TRBD1	NA	TRBV6-4	TGTGCCAGCAGCTCGACAGGGACCACCGGGGAGCTGTTTTTT	CASSSTGTTGELFF
TRBJ1-6	TRBD1	NA	TRBV19	TGTGCCAGTGGACAGGGCAATAATTCACCCCTCCACTTT	CASGQGNNSPLHF
TRBJ1-5	TRBD1	NA	TRBV10-1	TGCGCCAGCAATTCTCCCGGGACAGGGAATGGCCTTAGCAATCAGCCCCAGCATTTT	CASNSPGTGNGLSNQPQHF
TRBJ2-7	NA	NA	TRBV5-6	TGTGCCAGCAGCCTAACGGACAATTTGAGGGAGCAGTACTTC	CASSLTDNLREQYF
TRBJ1-6	TRBD1	NA	TRBV7-9	TGTGCCAGCAGCTTAGCCGGGACAGAGAATTCACCCCTCCACTTT	CASSLAGTENSPLHF
TRBJ2-7	TRBD1	once	TRBV27	TGTGCCAGCAGTGTCCGGGACAGTGGGTACGAGCAGTACTTC	CASSVRDSGYEQYF
TRBJ1-5	NA	NA	TRBV5-1	TGCGCCAGCAGCCAAACACAGATAAGCAATCAGCCCCAGCATTTT	CASSQTQISNQPQHF
TRBJ2-3	TRBD2	NA	TRBV10-3	TGTGCCATCAGTGATAATAGCGGGGGGCCTTCTAGCACAGATACGCAGTATTTT	CAISDNSGGPSSTDTQYF
TRBJ2-5	TRBD2	NA	TRBV19	TGTGCCAGTAGTATAACTACGACTAGCGGGGTTGAAGAGACCCAGTACTTC	CASSITTTSGVEETQYF
TRBJ2-1	TRBD1	NA	TRBV6-6	TGTGCCAGCAGACAGGGGGCGAGGGATGAGCAGTTCTTC	CASRQGARDEQFF
TRBJ1-2	NA	NA	TRBV3-1/TRBV3-2	TGTGCCAGCAGCCAAGATACAGGGACCTATGGCTACACCTTC	CASSQDTGTYGYTF
TRBJ1-2	TRBD1	few	TRBV7-2	TGTGCCAGCAGCTTATCTCAAAACAGGGGGTATGGCTACACCTTC	CASSLSQNRGYGYTF
TRBJ1-1	NA	NA	TRBV12-3/TRBV12-4	TGTGCCAGCCGCTTCGGTTGGAACACTGAAGCTTTCTTT	CASRFGWNTEAFF
TRBJ1-3	NA	few	TRBV2	TGTGCCAGCGTTCGGGAGGGGCTCTCTGGAAACACCATATATTTT	CASVREGLSGNTIYF
TRBJ1-2	TRBD1	NA	TRBV11-2	TGTGCCAGCAGCCCTGACCGGGACAGGGTTTACTACACCTTC	CASSPDRDRVYYTF